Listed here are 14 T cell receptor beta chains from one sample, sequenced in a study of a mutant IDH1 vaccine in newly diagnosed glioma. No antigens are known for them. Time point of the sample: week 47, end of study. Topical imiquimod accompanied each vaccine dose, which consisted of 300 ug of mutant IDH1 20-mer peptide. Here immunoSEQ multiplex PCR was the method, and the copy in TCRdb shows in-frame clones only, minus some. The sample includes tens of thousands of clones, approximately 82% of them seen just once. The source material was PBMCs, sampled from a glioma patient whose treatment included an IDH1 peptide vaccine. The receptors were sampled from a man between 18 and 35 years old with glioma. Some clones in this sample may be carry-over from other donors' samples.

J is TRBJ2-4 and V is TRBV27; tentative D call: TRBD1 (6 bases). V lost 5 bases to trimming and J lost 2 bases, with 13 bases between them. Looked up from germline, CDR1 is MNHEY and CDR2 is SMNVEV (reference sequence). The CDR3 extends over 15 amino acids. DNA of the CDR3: TGTGCCAGCAGTGTGCAGGGGACGACCAAAAACATTCAGTACTTC. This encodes CASSVQGTTKNIQYF.

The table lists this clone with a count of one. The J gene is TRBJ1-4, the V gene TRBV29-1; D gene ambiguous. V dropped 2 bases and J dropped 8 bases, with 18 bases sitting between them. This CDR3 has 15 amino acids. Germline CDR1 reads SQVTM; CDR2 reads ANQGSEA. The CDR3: CSVEWLGGPAEKLFF. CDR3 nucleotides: TGCAGCGTTGAATGGCTAGGTGGGCCGGCCGAAAAACTGTTTTTT.

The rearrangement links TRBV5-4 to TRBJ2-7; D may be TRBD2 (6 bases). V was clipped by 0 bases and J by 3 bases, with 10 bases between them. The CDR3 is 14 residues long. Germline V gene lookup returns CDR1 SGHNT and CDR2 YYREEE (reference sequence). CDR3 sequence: CASSLGWGDYEQYF. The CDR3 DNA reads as TGTGCCAGCAGCTTGGGTTGGGGGGACTACGAGCAGTACTTC.

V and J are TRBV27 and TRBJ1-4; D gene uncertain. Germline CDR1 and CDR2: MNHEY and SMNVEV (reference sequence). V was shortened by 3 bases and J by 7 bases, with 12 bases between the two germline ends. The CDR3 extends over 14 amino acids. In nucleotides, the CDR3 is TGTGCCAGCAGTTTCCAAGGTTGGGGTGAAAAACTGTTTTTT. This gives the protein CASSFQGWGEKLFF.

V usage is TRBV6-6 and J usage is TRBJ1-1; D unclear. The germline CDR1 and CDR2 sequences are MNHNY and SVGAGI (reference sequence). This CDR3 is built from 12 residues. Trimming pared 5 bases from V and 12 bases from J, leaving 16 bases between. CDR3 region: CASSPPRVGPFF. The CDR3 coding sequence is TGTGCCAGCAGTCCCCCCCGGGTAGGGCCTTTCTTT.

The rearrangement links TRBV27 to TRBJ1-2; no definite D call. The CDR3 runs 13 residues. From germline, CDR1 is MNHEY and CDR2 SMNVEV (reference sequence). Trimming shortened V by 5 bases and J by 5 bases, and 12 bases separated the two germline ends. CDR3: CASSTLGLYGYTF. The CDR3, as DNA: TGTGCCAGCAGTACATTGGGGTTGTATGGCTACACCTTC.

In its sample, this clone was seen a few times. CDR3 in DNA: TGTGCCTGGAGTGAGGCAGGGCCGGACACTGAAGCTTTCTTT. This codes for CAWSEAGPDTEAFF. This chain joins TRBV30 and TRBJ1-1; possible D gene TRBD1, 5 bases. V lost 1 base to trimming and J lost 3 bases, with 12 bases between them. The CDR3 extends over 14 amino acids. Germline CDR1 is GTSNPN and CDR2 is SVGIG (reference sequence).

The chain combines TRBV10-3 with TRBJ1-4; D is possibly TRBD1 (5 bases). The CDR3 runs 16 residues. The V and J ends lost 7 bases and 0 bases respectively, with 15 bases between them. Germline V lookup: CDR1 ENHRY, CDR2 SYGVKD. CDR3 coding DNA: TGTGCCATCAAGAGTGACAGACTATCAACTAATGAAAAACTGTTTTTT. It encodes CAIKSDRLSTNEKLFF.

The CDR3 nucleotides are TGCGCCAGCAGCCTTAGGGCCAAAAATGAAAAACTGTTTTTT. This sequence encodes CASSLRAKNEKLFF. The rearrangement links TRBV4-3 to TRBJ1-4; D remains ambiguous. Per germline, CDR1 LGHNA and CDR2 YSLEER. The CDR3 runs 14 residues. The germline V and J ends were trimmed by 4 bases and 5 bases, with 11 bases remaining between them.

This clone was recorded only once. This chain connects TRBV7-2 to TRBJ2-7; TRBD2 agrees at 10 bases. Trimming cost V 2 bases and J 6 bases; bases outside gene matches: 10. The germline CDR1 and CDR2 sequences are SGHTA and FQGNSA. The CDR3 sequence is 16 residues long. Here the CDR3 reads CASSLRASGRMGEQYF. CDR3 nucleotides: TGTGCCAGCAGCTTAAGAGCTAGCGGGAGAATGGGCGAGCAGTACTTC.

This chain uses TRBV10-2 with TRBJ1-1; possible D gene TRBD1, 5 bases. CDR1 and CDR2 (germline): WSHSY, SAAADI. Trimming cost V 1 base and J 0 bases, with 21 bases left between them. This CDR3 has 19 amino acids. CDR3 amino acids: CASSELGGAGGIMNTEAFF. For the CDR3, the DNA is TGCGCCAGCAGTGAGTTAGGTGGGGCAGGAGGAATCATGAACACTGAAGCTTTCTTT.

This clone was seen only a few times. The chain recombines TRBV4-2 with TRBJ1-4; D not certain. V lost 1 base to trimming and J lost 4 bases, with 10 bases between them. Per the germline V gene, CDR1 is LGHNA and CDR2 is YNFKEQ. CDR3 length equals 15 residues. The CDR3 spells CASSQVQSINEKLFF. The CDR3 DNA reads TGTGCCAGCAGCCAAGTACAGTCAATTAATGAAAAACTGTTTTTT.

CDR3 sequence reads: CASSAGGWTEAFF. Written as DNA, the CDR3 is TGTGCCAGTAGCGCCGGGGGGTGGACTGAAGCTTTCTTT. The chain employs TRBV19 and TRBJ1-1; D may be TRBD1 (5 bases). CDR1 is LNHDA, CDR2 SQIVND, per germline (reference sequence). This CDR3 is built from 13 residues. V was cut by 6 bases and J by 5 bases, with 13 bases left in between.

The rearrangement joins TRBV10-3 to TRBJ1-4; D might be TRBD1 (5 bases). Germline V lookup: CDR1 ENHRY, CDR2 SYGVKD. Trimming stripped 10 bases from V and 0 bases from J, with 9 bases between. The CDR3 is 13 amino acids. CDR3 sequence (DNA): TGTGCCACCGGGGGGACAACTAATGAAAAACTGTTTTTT. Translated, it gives CATGGTTNEKLFF.